This passage covers 30 T cell receptor beta chains from one sample sequenced in a study of beta chain features in type 1 diabetes (dated by TCRdb to about 2018). Libraries were made using the immunoSEQ multiplex PCR assay. All of the isolated RNA was reverse transcribed with the High Capacity cDNA Reverse Transcription Kit, so expressed TCRB transcripts were sequenced. TCRdb holds this immuneACCESS table with in-frame rearrangements only. Some clones are missing; in checked studies, unresolved V genes explain under half, and the rest has no known cause. Here the sample has 150,000 or so clones; 9.5% to 10% occur a single time. 0.55% to 0.75% of the sample is taken by the ten largest. The material sequenced was central memory CD4+ T cells from blood. These receptors were obtained from a woman aged 35 to 49 in good health.

V is TRBV6-6 and J is TRBJ1-1; 9 bases are a match to TRBD1. Losses at the gene ends were 5 bases for V and 6 bases for J; bases not matched to a gene: 4. This CDR3 contains 13 residues. CDR1 and CDR2 (germline): MNHNY, SVGAGI (reference sequence). CDR3 sequence reads: CASSGTGRSEAFF. The CDR3, as DNA: TGTGCCAGCAGTGGGACAGGGAGGTCTGAAGCTTTCTTT.

This chain joins TRBV5-1 and TRBJ2-5, with 8 positions matching TRBD1. Germline CDR1 SGHRS, CDR2 YFSETQ. The CDR3 runs to 14 residues. Losses at the gene ends were 3 bases for V and 3 bases for J; bases not matched to a gene: 4. CDR3 protein: CASSSGTGKETQYF. Here the CDR3 DNA reads TGCGCCAGCAGCTCCGGGACAGGAAAAGAGACCCAGTACTTC.

This clone was observed a few times. The chain is built from TRBV19 and TRBJ2-2; 10 positions agree with TRBD1. This CDR3 spans 15 amino acids. After removal of 7 bases from V and 4 bases from J, the junction contained 6 bases not matched to a gene. The germline gives CDR1 LNHDA, CDR2 SQIVND (reference sequence). CDR3 loop: CASIRGQGGTGELFF. The CDR3 coding sequence is TGTGCCAGTATCCGAGGACAGGGGGGCACCGGGGAGCTGTTTTTT. Complete variable domain (other parts from reference TRBV19 and TRBJ2-2): DGGITQSPKYLFRKEGQNVTLSCEQNLNHDAMYWYRQDPGQGLRLIYYSQIVNDFQKGDIAEGYSVSREKKESFPLTVTSAQKNPTAFYLCASIRGQGGTGELFFGEGSRLTVL.

This clone was seen a few times. CDR3 DNA sequence: TGCGCCAGCGGGGACGGACAGGGGGCTGCCGGGGAGCTGTTTTTT. It codes for CASGDGQGAAGELFF. The chain recombines TRBV5-1 with TRBJ2-2, with 11 bases identical to TRBD1. Germline V lookup: CDR1 SGHRS, CDR2 YFSETQ. The V gene end was trimmed by 7 bases and the J gene end by 6 bases; junction bases not matched to a gene: 8. The CDR3 has 15 residues.

In its sample, this clone was seen a few times. The chain links TRBV2 to TRBJ1-1; 12 bases agree with TRBD1. The CDR3 length is 13 residues. Germline loops: CDR1 SNHLY, CDR2 FYNNEI. Trimming at V came to 6 bases and at J to 6 bases, leaving 2 bases not matched to a gene. The CDR3 reads CASRGTGGSEAFF. In nucleotides, the CDR3 is TGTGCCAGCAGAGGGACAGGGGGCTCTGAAGCTTTCTTT.

The J gene is TRBJ2-7, the V gene TRBV5-1; weak D call: TRBD2 (6 bases). The germline gives CDR1 SGHRS, CDR2 YFSETQ. This CDR3 contains 15 residues. V lost 2 bases and J 2 bases, leaving 14 bases between the germline ends. CDR3 in DNA: TGCGCCAGCAGCTTTGGGGGGACGGCAACCTACGAGCAGTACTTC. Translating it yields CASSFGGTATYEQYF. Drawing the rest from reference TRBV5-1 and TRBJ2-7, the complete variable domain is KAGVTQTPRYLIKTRGQQVTLSCSPISGHRSVSWYQQTPGQGLQFLFEYFSETQRNKGNFPGRFSGRQFSNSRSEMNVSTLELGDSALYLCASSFGGTATYEQYFGPGTRLTVT.

This clone was picked up a small number of times. The V call is TRBV10-3, the J call TRBJ2-5; 9 nucleotides match TRBD2. The CDR3 extends over 14 amino acids. The junction had 3 bases not matched to a gene; V was cut back by 6 bases and J by 1 base. The germline V gene has CDR1 ENHRY and CDR2 SYGVKD. CDR3 nucleotides: TGTGCCATCAGCGGGACTAGCACCCAAGAGACCCAGTACTTC. It encodes CAISGTSTQETQYF.

This clone was observed many times. The chain couples TRBV7-9 to TRBJ2-1; D uncertain. There are 12 residues in the CDR3. The V gene lost 4 bases and the J gene lost 7 bases, with 8 bases spanning the gap. CDR1 is SEHNR, CDR2 FQNEAQ, per germline (reference sequence). CDR3 protein: CASSSMKNEQFF. The CDR3, as DNA: TGTGCCAGCAGCTCTATGAAGAATGAGCAGTTCTTC.

This clone has just a few counts. J is TRBJ2-1 and V is TRBV7-9; 7 bases match TRBD1. The trim removed 5 bases at V and 6 bases at J, leaving 7 bases unmatched. Germline loops: CDR1 SEHNR, CDR2 FQNEAQ (reference sequence). CDR3 length: 14 amino acids. CDR3: CASSQGQDFNEQFF. The CDR3 bases are TGTGCCAGCAGCCAAGGACAGGATTTCAATGAGCAGTTCTTC.

The chain carries TRBV4-1 and TRBJ2-3; 12 bases align to TRBD2. The CDR3 has 17 residues. The germline V gene has CDR1 MGHRA and CDR2 YSYEKL. J was trimmed by 2 bases and V by 1 base; bases with no gene match: 4. In nucleotides, the CDR3 is TGCGCCAGCAGCCAAGGACTAGCGGGGGCCCTCACAGATACGCAGTATTTT. Its protein product is CASSQGLAGALTDTQYF.

This chain links TRBV19 with TRBJ2-2, with 12 bases aligning to TRBD1. V trimming: 4 bases; J trimming: 2 bases; junction bases outside the gene matches: 8. CDR3 size: 18 residues. Germline loops: CDR1 LNHDA, CDR2 SQIVND (reference sequence). The DNA for the CDR3 is TGTGCCAGTAGTAACCTTGGGACAGGGGGCCGAAACACCGGGGAGCTGTTTTTT. This codes for CASSNLGTGGRNTGELFF.

The rearrangement uses TRBV7-2 and TRBJ1-5; no definite D call. Germline assignment: CDR1 SGHTA and CDR2 FQGNSA. Trimming removed 6 bases from V and 0 bases from J, with 9 bases in between. The CDR3 totals 14 residues. CDR3 in amino acids: CASRSDFSNQPQHF. The CDR3 DNA reads TGTGCCAGCAGATCCGACTTTAGCAATCAGCCCCAGCATTTT.

This clone occurred a few times. The gene calls are TRBV5-1 and TRBJ1-2; D is undetermined. CDR1 SGHRS and CDR2 YFSETQ come from the germline V gene. The CDR3 extends over 14 amino acids. The germline V and J ends were trimmed by 0 bases and 1 base, with 7 bases remaining between them. CDR3 sequence reads: CASSLGDINYGYTF. As DNA, the CDR3 is TGCGCCAGCAGCTTGGGAGACATTAACTATGGCTACACCTTC.

A few counts support this clone. V gene TRBV5-1 combines with J gene TRBJ2-5; D is undetermined. This CDR3 is 11 amino acids long. The V and J ends lost 4 bases and 1 base respectively, with 2 bases between them. The germline CDR1 and CDR2 sequences are SGHRS and YFSETQ. The DNA of the CDR3 is TGCGCCAGCAGCCGCCAAGAGACCCAGTACTTC. This gives the protein CASSRQETQYF.

The V call is TRBV5-8, the J call TRBJ2-7; a possible D gene is TRBD2 (5 bases). The CDR3 covers 15 residues. V was shortened by 4 bases and J by 2 bases, with 16 bases between the two germline ends. Germline-derived CDR1 and CDR2 are SGHTS and YDEGEE. The CDR3 region is CASSARLRGTYEQYF. The CDR3 region has the DNA TGTGCCAGCAGCGCGCGACTCAGAGGGACCTACGAGCAGTACTTC.

The chain is built from TRBV5-6 and TRBJ2-5; 10 nucleotides align to TRBD1. The CDR3 loop spans 15 amino acids. Germline-derived CDR1 and CDR2 are SGHDT and YYEEEE. Germline trimming cut 4 bases from V and 5 bases from J; bases unmatched to any gene: 8. The CDR3 DNA reads TGTGCCAGCAGCAACGGACAGGGGGGATGGGAGACCCAGTACTTC. This gives the protein CASSNGQGGWETQYF.

This clone was picked up a small number of times. The chain has TRBV28 and TRBJ2-3; TRBD2 might be the D (6 bases). The ends were cut back, 8 bases at V and 1 base at J, with 10 bases in the middle. The germline V gene has CDR1 MDHEN and CDR2 SYDVKM. The CDR3 length is 13 residues. CDR3 in DNA: TGTGCCAGCGGCGGGGAGGGCACAGATACGCAGTATTTT. Its translation is CASGGEGTDTQYF.

This clone was observed a few times. The chain is built from TRBV7-2 and TRBJ2-7, with a possible D match to TRBD1 (5 bases). The CDR3 runs to 14 residues. Germline-derived CDR1 and CDR2 are SGHTA and FQGNSA. The ends were cut back, 2 bases at V and 2 bases at J, with 10 bases in the middle. The CDR3 nucleotides are TGTGCCAGCAGCTTATCAGGGTCCGCCTACGAGCAGTACTTC. The encoded protein is CASSLSGSAYEQYF. Full variable domain (outside the CDR3, taken from reference TRBV7-2 and TRBJ2-7): GAGVSQSPSNKVTEKGKDVELRCDPISGHTALYWYRQSLGQGLEFLIYFQGNSAPDKSGLPSDRFSAERTGGSVSTLTIQRTQQEDSAVYLCASSLSGSAYEQYFGPGTRLTVT.

This clone came up a few times. The chain carries TRBV27 and TRBJ2-1; tentatively, D is TRBD1 (6 bases). From germline, CDR1 is MNHEY and CDR2 SMNVEV (reference sequence). The CDR3 runs 13 residues. Trimming cost V 2 bases and J 8 bases, with 10 bases left between them. The DNA for the CDR3 is TGTGCCAGCAGTTTAGCAGGGGACCATGAGCAGTTCTTC. Its translation: CASSLAGDHEQFF.

This clone turned up a few times. The rearrangement joins TRBV7-7 to TRBJ2-1, with 12 positions matching TRBD2. Trimming cost V 5 bases and J 1 base; bases outside gene matches: 3. The germline gives CDR1 SSHAT, CDR2 FNYEAQ (reference sequence). The CDR3 length is 16 residues. Here the CDR3 reads CASSKTSGGSYNEQFF. CDR3 nucleotide sequence: TGTGCCAGCAGCAAGACTAGCGGGGGATCCTACAATGAGCAGTTCTTC.

V gene TRBV2 combines with J gene TRBJ2-3, with TRBD1 as a possible D gene (5 bases). The CDR3 is made up of 15 amino acids. V lost 2 bases, J lost 1 base, and 10 bases lay in between. CDR1 and CDR2 from the germline V gene are SNHLY and FYNNEI. For the CDR3, the DNA is TGTGCCAGCAGTGAACTGGGGCTGGGCACAGATACGCAGTATTTT. This gives the protein CASSELGLGTDTQYF. Variable domain in full (rest from reference TRBV2 and TRBJ2-3): EPEVTQTPSHQVTQMGQEVILRCVPISNHLYFYWYRQILGQKVEFLVSFYNNEISEKSEIFDDQFSVERPDGSNFTLKIRSTKLEDSAMYFCASSELGLGTDTQYFGPGTRLTVL.

V is TRBV4-1 and J is TRBJ2-1; D may be TRBD2 (6 bases). Germline V lookup: CDR1 MGHRA, CDR2 YSYEKL. The CDR3 is made up of 15 amino acids. V was pared by 0 bases and J by 8 bases, with 14 bases between. The CDR3 loop is CASSQDTRGLDEQFF. The CDR3 DNA sequence: TGCGCCAGCAGCCAAGATACGCGGGGCCTGGATGAGCAGTTCTTC.

The chain has TRBV6-1 and TRBJ2-7; tentatively, D is TRBD2 (5 bases). Trimming removed 4 bases at V and 6 bases at J, with 16 bases between. This CDR3 spans 14 amino acids. The germline gives CDR1 MNHNS, CDR2 SASEGT. For the CDR3, the DNA is TGTGCCAGCAGTGCCCGGACTGCGACCCCCGAGCAGTACTTC. It translates to CASSARTATPEQYF.

This clone was seen a few times. V and J are TRBV6-4 and TRBJ2-1; no clear D gene. CDR1 and CDR2 from the germline V gene are MRHNA and SNTAGT. V was trimmed by 3 bases and J by 5 bases, leaving 8 bases between them. The CDR3 is made up of 13 amino acids. The DNA of the CDR3 is TGTGCCAGCAGTGAAGAGAGCCACAATGAGCAGTTCTTC. Its translation: CASSEESHNEQFF.

The rearrangement links TRBV28 to TRBJ1-6; no clear D gene. The V gene lost 7 bases and the J gene lost 9 bases, with 25 bases spanning the gap. Germline-derived CDR1 and CDR2 are MDHEN and SYDVKM. The CDR3 spans 17 residues. The CDR3 protein is CASISGGQDQFSSPLHF. The CDR3 DNA follows: TGTGCCAGCATTTCGGGAGGGCAGGACCAATTCAGTTCACCCCTCCACTTT. Drawing the rest from reference TRBV28 and TRBJ1-6, the complete variable domain is DVKVTQSSRYLVKRTGEKVFLECVQDMDHENMFWYRQDPGLGLRLIYFSYDVKMKEKGDIPEGYSVSREKKERFSLILESASTNQTSMYLCASISGGQDQFSSPLHFGNGTRLTVT.

This chain joins TRBV5-6 and TRBJ1-2; D is possibly TRBD1 (6 bases). The CDR3 spans 14 residues. Trimming stripped 3 bases from V and 2 bases from J, with 11 bases between. In germline, CDR1 is SGHDT, CDR2 YYEEEE. The CDR3 coding sequence is TGTGCCAGCAGCTCGTTTACAGGGAACTATGGCTACACCTTC. Amino acid sequence: CASSSFTGNYGYTF.

In its sample, this clone was seen a few times. The gene calls are TRBV7-7 and TRBJ2-2; D perhaps matches TRBD1 (6 bases). CDR1 is SSHAT, CDR2 FNYEAQ, per germline (reference sequence). CDR3 size: 14 residues. Deletions cut 1 base from V and 4 bases from J, with 7 bases between. CDR3 residues: CASSLVRGTGELFF. The DNA for the CDR3 is TGTGCCAGCAGCTTAGTCAGGGGCACCGGGGAGCTGTTTTTT.

The gene calls are TRBV5-6 and TRBJ1-5, with D maybe TRBD1 (5 bases). The V end was cut by 6 bases, the J end by 0 bases, with 16 bases between. The germline V gene has CDR1 SGHDT and CDR2 YYEEEE. The CDR3 extends over 16 amino acids. In DNA form, the CDR3 reads TGTGCCAGCACCTCATTGGGGGGGAGTAGCAATCAGCCCCAGCATTTT. It codes for CASTSLGGSSNQPQHF.

This chain joins TRBV25-1 and TRBJ1-1; no clear D gene. V gave up 2 bases and J gave up 1 base, with 8 bases separating them. There are 14 residues in the CDR3. CDR1 and CDR2 from the germline V gene are MGHDK and SYGVNS. Here the CDR3 reads CASSERLSNTEAFF. The CDR3 DNA sequence: TGTGCCAGCAGTGAAAGACTGTCGAACACTGAAGCTTTCTTT.

This clone has only a few counts. The chain couples TRBV5-4 to TRBJ2-2; TRBD1 agrees at 8 bases. The junction had 3 bases not matched to a gene; V was cut back by 0 bases and J by 2 bases. The CDR3 length is 16 residues. CDR1 SGHNT and CDR2 YYREEE come from the germline V gene (reference sequence). DNA of the CDR3: TGTGCCAGCAGCTTGGTCGCAGGGGGCAACACCGGGGAGCTGTTTTTT. Protein product: CASSLVAGGNTGELFF.